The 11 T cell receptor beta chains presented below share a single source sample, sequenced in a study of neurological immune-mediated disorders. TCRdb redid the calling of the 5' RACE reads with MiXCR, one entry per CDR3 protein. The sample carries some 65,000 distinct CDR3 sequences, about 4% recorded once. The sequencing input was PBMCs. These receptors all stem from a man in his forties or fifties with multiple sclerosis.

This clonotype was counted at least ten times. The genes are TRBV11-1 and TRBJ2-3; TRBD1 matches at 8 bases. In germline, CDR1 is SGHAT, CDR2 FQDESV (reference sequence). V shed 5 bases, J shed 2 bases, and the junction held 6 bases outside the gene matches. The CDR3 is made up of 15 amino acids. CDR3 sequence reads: CASSPTGVATDTQYF. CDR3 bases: TGTGCCAGCAGCCCGACAGGGGTAGCCACAGATACGCAGTATTTT.

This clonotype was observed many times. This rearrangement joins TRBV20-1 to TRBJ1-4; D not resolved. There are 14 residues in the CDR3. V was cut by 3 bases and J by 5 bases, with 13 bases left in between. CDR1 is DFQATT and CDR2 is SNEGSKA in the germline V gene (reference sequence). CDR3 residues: CSASVGLGNEKLFF. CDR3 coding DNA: TGCAGTGCTAGTGTGGGGTTGGGGAATGAAAAACTGTTTTTT.

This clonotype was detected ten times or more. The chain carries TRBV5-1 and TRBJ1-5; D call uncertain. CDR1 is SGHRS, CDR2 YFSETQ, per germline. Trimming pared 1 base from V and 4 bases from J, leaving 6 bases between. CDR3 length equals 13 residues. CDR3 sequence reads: CASSLSPNQPQHF. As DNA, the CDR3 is TGCGCCAGCAGCTTGTCCCCAAATCAGCCCCAGCATTTT.

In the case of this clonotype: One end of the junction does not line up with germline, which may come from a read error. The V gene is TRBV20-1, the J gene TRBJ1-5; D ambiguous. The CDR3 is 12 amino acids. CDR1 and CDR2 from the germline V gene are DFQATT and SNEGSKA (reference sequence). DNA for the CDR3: TGCAGTGCTAGAACGGGGTCGGAGCCCCAGAATTTT. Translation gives CSARTGSEPQNF.

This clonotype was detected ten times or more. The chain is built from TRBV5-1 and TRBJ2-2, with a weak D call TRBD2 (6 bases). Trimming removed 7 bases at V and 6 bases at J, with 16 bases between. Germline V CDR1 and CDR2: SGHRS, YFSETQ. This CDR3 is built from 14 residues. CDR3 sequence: CASGPGDPAGELFF. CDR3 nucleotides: TGCGCCAGCGGCCCGGGGGACCCGGCCGGGGAGCTGTTTTTT.

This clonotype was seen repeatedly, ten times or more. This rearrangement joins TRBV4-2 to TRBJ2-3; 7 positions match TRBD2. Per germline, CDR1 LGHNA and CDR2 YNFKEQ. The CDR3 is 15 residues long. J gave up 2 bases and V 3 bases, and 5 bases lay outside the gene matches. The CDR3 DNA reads TGTGCCAGCAGCCAGTCGGGGGGTCCCACAGATACGCAGTATTTT. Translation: CASSQSGGPTDTQYF.

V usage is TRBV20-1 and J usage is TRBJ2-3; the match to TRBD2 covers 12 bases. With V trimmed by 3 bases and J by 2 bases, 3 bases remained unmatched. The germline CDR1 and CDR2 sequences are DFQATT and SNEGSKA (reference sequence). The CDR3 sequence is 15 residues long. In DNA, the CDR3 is TGCAGTGCTAGGCGACTAGCGGGGGCCACAGATACGCAGTATTTT. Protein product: CSARRLAGATDTQYF.

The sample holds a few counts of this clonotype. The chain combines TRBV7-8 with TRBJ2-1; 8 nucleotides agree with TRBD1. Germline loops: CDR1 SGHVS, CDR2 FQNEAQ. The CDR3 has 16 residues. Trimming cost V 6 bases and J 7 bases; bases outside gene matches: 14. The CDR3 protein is CASRPTWQGAGNEQFF. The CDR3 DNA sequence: TGTGCCAGCAGGCCGACATGGCAGGGGGCGGGAAATGAGCAGTTCTTC.

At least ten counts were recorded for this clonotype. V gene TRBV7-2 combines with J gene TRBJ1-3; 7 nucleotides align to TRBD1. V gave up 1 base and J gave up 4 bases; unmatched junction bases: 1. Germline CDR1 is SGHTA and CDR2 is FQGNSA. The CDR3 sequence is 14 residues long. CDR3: CASSLEQGGNTIYF. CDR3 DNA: TGTGCCAGCAGCTTAGAACAGGGGGGAAACACCATATATTTT.

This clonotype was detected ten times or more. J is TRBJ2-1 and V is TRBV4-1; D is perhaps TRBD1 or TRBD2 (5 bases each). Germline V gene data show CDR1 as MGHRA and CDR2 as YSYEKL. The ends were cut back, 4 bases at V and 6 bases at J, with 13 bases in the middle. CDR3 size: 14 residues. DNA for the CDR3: TGCGCCAGCAGCCCCGGGGACGTAGGCAATGAGCAGTTCTTC. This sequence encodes CASSPGDVGNEQFF.

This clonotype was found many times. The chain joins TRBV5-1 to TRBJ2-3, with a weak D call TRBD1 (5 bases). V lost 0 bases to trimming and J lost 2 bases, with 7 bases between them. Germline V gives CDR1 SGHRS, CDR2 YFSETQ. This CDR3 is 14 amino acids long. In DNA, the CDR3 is TGCGCCAGCAGCTTGGGACAGTACACAGATACGCAGTATTTT. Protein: CASSLGQYTDTQYF.